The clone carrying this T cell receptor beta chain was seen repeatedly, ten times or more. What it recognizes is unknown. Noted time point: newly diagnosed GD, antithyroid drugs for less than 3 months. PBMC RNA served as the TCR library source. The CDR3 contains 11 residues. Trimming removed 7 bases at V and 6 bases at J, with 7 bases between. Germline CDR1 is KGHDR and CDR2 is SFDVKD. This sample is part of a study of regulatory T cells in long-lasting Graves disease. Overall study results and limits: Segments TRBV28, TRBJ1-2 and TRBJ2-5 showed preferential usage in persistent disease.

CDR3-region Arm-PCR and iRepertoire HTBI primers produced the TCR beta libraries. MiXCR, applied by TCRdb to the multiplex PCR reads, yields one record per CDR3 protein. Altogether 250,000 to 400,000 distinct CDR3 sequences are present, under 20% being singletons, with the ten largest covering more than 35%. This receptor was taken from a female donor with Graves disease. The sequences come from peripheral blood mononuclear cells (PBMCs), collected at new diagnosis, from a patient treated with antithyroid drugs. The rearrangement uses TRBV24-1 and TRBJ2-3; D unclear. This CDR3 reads CATSALDTQYF. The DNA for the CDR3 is TGTGCCACCAGCGCCCTGGATACGCAGTATTTT.